The entry below gives a single T cell receptor (beta chain) sequence along with its context. The sample belongs to a study of blood T cell repertoires in COVID-19. Overall study: Donors in the United States, Italy and Spain gave samples during acute or convalescent COVID-19.

CDR1 is SGHTA and CDR2 is FQGNSA in the germline V gene. The CDR3 runs 16 residues. The V and J ends lost 1 base and 2 bases, in that order; junction bases with no gene match: 5. How the authors handled the data: It was from reference gene primer amplification that nucleated cell counts were estimated. Using immunoSEQ multiplex PCR, the repertoire was profiled, and TCRdb retains in-frame clones only, with some absent. D and trimming come from the DNA, and the V and J calls and clone size come from that table. The sample carries 250,000 to 300,000 clones, just over 90% recorded once. The sequencing input was PBMCs or T cells enriched from blood (not recorded which). The sequence was collected from a woman between 40 and 50 years old with acute COVID-19. The chain has TRBV7-2 and TRBJ2-5; 9 nucleotides match TRBD2. CDR3 sequence (DNA): TGTGCCAGCAGCTTAGTTAGCGGGGGAGTACAAGAGACCCAGTACTTC. Protein: CASSLVSGGVQETQYF.